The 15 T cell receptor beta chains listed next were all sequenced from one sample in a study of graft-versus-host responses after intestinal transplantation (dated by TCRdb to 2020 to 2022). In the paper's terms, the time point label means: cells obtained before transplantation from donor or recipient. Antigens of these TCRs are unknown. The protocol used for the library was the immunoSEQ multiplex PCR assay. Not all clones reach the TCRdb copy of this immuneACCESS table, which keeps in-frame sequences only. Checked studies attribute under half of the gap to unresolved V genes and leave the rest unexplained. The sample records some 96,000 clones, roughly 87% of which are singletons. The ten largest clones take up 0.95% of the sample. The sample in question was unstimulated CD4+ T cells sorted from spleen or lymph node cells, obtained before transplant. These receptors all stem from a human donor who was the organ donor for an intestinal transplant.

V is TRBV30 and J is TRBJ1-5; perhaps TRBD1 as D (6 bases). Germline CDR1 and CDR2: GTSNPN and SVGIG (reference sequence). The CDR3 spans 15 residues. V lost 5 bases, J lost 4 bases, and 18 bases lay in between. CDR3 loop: CAWSGGDTRNQPQHF. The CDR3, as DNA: TGTGCCTGGTCCGGGGGGGACACACGAAATCAGCCCCAGCATTTT.

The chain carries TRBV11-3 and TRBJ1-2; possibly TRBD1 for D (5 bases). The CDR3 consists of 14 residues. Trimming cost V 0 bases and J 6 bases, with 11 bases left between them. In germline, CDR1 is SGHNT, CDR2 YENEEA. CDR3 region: CASSLDSSGNGYTF. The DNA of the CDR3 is TGTGCCAGCAGCTTAGATAGCTCAGGGAATGGCTACACCTTC.

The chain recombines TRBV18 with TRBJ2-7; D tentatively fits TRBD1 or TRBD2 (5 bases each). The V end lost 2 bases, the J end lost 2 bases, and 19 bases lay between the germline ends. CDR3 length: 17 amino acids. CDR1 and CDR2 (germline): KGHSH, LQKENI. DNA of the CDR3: TGTGCCAGCTCACCAAAAACAGGAAGTGGGGACCCCTACGAGCAGTACTTC. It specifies CASSPKTGSGDPYEQYF.

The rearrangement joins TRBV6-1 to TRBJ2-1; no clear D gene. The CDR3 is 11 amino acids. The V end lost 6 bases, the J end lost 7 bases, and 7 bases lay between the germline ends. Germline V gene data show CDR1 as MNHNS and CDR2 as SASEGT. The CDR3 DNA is TGTGCCAGCAGGATGGGGAATGAGCAGTTCTTC. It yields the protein CASRMGNEQFF.

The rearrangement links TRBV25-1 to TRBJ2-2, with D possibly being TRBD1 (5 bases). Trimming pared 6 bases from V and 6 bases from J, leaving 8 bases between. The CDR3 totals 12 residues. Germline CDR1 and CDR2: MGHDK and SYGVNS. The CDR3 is CASRVGPGELFF. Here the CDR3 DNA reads TGTGCCAGCAGGGTGGGGCCCGGGGAGCTGTTTTTT.

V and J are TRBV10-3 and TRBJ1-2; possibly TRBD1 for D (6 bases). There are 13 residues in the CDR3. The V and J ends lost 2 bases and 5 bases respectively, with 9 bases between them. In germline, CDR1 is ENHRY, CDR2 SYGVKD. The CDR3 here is CAISEGQFYGYTF. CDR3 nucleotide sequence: TGTGCCATCAGTGAGGGACAGTTTTATGGCTACACCTTC.

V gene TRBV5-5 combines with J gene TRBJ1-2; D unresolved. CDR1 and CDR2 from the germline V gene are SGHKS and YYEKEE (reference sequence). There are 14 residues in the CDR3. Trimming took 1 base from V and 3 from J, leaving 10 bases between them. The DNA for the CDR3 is TGTGCCAGCAGCTTGTACATGCCTGACTATGGCTACACCTTC. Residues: CASSLYMPDYGYTF.

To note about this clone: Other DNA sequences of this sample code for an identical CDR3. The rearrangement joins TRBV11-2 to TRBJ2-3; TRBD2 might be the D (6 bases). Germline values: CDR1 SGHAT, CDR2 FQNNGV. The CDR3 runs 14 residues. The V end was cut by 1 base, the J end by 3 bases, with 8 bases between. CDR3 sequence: CASSLVGGTDTQYF. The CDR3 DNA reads TGTGCCAGCAGCTTAGTCGGGGGAACAGATACGCAGTATTTT.

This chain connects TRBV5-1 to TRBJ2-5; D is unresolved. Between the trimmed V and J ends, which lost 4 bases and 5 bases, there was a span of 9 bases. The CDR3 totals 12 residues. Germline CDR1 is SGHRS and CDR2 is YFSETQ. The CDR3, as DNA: TGCGCCAGCAGCGACCTCCAGGAGACCCAGTACTTC. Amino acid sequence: CASSDLQETQYF.

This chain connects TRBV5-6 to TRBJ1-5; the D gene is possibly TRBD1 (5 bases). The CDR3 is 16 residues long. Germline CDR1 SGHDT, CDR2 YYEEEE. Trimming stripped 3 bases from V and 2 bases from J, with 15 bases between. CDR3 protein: CASSSGVGDGNQPQHF. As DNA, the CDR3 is TGTGCCAGCAGCTCTGGGGTAGGGGACGGCAATCAGCCCCAGCATTTT.

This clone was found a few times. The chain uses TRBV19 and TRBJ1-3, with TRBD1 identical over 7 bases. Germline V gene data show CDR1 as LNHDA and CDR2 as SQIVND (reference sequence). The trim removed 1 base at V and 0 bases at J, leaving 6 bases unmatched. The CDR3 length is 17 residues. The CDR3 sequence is CASSIGIRDSSGNTIYF. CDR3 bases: TGTGCCAGTAGTATAGGGATCCGGGACAGCTCTGGAAACACCATATATTTT.

This chain's CDR3 is CASTKTGDGTEAFF. The CDR3 bases are TGCGCCAGCACCAAGACAGGGGACGGCACTGAAGCTTTCTTT. V is TRBV5-1 and J is TRBJ1-1; the match to TRBD1 covers 8 bases. Germline V gene sequence: CDR1 SGHRS, CDR2 YFSETQ. The CDR3 length is 14 residues. J gave up 4 bases and V 6 bases, and 8 bases lay outside the gene matches.

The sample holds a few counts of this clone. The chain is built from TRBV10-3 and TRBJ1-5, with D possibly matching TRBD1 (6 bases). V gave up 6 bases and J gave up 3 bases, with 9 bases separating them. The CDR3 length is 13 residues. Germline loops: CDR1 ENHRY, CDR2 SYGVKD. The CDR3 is CAIRGQPNQPQHF. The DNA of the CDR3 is TGTGCCATCAGAGGACAGCCCAATCAGCCCCAGCATTTT.

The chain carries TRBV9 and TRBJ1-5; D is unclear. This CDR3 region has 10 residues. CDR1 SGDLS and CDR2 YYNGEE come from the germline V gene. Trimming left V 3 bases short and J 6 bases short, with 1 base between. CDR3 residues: CASSGQPQHF. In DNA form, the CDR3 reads TGTGCCAGCAGCGGTCAGCCCCAGCATTTT. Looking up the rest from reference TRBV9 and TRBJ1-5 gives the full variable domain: DSGVTQTPKHLITATGQRVTLRCSPRSGDLSVYWYQQSLDQGLQFLIQYYNGEERAKGNILERFSAQQFPDLHSELNLSSLELGDSALYFCASSGQPQHFGDGTRLSIL.

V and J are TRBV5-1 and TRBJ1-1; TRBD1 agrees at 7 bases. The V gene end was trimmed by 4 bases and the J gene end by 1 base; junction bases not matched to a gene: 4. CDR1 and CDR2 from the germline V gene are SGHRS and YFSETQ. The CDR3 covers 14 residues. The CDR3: CASSRQGENTEAFF. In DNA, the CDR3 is TGCGCCAGCAGCCGACAGGGAGAGAACACTGAAGCTTTCTTT.